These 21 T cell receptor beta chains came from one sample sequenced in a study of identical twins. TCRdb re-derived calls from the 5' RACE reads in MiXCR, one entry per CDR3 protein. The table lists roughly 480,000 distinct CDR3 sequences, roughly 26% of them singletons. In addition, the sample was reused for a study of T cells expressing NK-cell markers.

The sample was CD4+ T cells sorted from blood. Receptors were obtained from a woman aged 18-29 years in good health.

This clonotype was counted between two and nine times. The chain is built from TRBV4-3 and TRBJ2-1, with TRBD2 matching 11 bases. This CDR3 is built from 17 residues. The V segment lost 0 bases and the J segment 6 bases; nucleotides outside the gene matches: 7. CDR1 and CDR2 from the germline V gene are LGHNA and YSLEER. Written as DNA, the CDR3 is TGCGCCAGCAGCCAAGAAGTAGCGGGAGGGCCCGGCAATGAGCAGTTCTTC. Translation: CASSQEVAGGPGNEQFF.

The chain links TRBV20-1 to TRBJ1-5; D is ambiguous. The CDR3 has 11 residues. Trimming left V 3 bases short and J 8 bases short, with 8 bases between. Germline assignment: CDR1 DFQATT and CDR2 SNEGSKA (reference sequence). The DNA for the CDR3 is TGCAGTGCTAGGCACGGAGAGCCCCAGCATTTT. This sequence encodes CSARHGEPQHF.

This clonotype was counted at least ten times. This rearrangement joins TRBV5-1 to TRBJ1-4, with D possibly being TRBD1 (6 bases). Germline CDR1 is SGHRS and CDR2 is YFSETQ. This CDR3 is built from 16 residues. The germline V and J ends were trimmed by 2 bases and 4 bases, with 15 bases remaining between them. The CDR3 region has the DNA TGCGCCAGCAGCTTATTCCCGACAGGCGATAATGAAAAACTGTTTTTT. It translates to CASSLFPTGDNEKLFF.

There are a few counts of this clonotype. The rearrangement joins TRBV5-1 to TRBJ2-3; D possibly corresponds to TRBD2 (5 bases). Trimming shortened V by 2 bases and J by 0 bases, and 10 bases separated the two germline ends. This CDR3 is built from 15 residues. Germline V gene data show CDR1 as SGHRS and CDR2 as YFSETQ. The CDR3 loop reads CASSFSSPSTDTQYF. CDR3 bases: TGCGCCAGCAGCTTTTCTAGCCCGAGCACAGATACGCAGTATTTT.

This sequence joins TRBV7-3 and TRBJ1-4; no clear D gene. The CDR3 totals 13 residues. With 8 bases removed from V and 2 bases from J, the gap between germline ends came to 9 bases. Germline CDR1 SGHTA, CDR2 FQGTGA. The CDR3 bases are TGTGCCAGCCTCCTATCCACTAATGAAAAACTGTTTTTT. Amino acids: CASLLSTNEKLFF.

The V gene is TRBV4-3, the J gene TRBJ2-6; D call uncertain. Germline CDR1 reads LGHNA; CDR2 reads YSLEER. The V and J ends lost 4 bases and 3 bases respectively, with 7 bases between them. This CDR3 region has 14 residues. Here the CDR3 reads CASSLQDGANVLTF. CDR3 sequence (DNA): TGCGCCAGCAGCCTCCAGGATGGGGCCAACGTCCTGACTTTC.

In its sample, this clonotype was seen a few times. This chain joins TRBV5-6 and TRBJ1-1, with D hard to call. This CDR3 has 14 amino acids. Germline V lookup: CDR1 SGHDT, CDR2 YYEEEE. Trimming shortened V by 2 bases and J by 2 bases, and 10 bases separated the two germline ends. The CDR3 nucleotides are TGTGCCAGCAGCTTACTGACGGCAAACACTGAAGCTTTCTTT. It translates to CASSLLTANTEAFF.

CDR3 in amino acids: CASSDLRTGELFF. The CDR3 DNA reads as TGTGCCAGCAGTGATCTCCGTACCGGGGAGCTGTTTTTT. The V call is TRBV5-6, the J call TRBJ2-2; D remains unclear. Between the trimmed V and J ends, which lost 5 bases and 5 bases, there was a span of 10 bases. Looked up from germline, CDR1 is SGHDT and CDR2 is YYEEEE. This CDR3 has 13 amino acids.

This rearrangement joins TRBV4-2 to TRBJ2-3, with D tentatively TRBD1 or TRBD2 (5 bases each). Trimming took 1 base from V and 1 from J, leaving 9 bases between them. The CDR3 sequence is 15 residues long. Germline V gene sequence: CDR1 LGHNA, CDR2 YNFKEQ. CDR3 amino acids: CASSQARGRTDTQYF. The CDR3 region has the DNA TGTGCCAGCAGCCAAGCCCGGGGACGCACAGATACGCAGTATTTT.

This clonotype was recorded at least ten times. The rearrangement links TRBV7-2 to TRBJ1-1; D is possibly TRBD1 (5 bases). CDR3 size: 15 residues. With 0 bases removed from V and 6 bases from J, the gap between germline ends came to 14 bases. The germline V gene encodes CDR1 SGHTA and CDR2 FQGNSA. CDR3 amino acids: CASSLAPGRLSEAFF. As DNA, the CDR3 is TGTGCCAGCAGCTTAGCGCCGGGACGTCTTTCTGAAGCTTTCTTT.

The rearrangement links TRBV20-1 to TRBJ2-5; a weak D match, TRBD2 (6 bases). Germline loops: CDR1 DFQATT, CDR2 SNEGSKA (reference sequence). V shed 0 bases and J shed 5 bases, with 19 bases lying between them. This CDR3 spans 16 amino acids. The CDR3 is CSAREGGRSSGETQYF. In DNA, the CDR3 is TGCAGTGCTAGAGAGGGGGGACGGTCAAGTGGGGAGACCCAGTACTTC.

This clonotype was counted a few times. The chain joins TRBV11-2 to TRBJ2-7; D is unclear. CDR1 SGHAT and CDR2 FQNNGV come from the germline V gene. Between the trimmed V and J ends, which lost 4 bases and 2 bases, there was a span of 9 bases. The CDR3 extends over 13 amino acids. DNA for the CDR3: TGTGCCAGCAGCTCCAATTCCCCCTACGAGCAGTACTTC. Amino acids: CASSSNSPYEQYF.

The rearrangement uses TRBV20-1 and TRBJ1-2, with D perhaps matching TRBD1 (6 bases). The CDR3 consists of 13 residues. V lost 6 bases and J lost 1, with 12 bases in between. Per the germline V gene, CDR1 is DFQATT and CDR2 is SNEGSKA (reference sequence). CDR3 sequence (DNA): TGCAGTGCCCCGGACAGTCTTAACTATGGCTACACCTTC. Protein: CSAPDSLNYGYTF.

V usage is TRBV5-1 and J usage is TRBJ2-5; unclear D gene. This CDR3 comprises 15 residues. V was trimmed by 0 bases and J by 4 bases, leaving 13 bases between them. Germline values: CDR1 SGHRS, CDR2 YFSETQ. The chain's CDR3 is CASSLGINEPETQYF. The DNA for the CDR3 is TGCGCCAGCAGCTTGGGCATCAACGAACCAGAGACCCAGTACTTC.

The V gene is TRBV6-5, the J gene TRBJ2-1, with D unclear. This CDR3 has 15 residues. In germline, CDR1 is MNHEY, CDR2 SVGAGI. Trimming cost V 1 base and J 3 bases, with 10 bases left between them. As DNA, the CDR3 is TGTGCCAGCAGTTACTTCTCTTCCCACTACAATGAGCAGTTCTTC. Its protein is CASSYFSSHYNEQFF.

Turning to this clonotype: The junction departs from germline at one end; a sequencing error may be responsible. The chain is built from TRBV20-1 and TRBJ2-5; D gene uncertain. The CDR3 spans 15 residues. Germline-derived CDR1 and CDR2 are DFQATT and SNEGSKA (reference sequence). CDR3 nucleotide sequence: TGCAGTGCGATTCTGGCCCCCTACGAGACCGAGAACCAGTACTTC. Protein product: CSAILAPYETENQYF.

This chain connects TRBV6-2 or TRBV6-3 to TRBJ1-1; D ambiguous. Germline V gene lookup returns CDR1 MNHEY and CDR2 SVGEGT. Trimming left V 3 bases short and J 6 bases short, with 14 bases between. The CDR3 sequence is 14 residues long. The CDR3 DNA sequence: TGTGCCAGCAGTTATCTGCGGGAACGCGCTGAAGCTTTCTTT. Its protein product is CASSYLRERAEAFF.

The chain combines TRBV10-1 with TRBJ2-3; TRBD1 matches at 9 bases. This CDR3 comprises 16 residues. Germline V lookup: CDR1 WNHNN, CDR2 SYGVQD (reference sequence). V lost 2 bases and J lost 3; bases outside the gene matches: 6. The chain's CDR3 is CASSEHTGGLTDTQYF. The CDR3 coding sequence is TGCGCCAGCAGTGAGCACACAGGGGGCTTGACAGATACGCAGTATTTT.

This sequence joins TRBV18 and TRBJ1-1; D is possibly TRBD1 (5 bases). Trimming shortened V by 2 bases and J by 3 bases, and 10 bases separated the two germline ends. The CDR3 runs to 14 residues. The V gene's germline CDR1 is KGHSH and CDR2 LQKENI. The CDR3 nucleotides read TGTGCCAGCTCACCATCAGGGTTGGACACTGAAGCTTTCTTT. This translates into CASSPSGLDTEAFF.

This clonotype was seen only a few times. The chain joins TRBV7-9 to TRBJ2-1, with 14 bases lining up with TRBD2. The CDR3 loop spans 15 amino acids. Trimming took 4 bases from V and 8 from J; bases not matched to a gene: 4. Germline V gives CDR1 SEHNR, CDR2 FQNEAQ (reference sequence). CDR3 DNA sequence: TGTGCCAGCAGCTCGGGACTAGCGGGAGACCATGAGCAGTTCTTC. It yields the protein CASSSGLAGDHEQFF.

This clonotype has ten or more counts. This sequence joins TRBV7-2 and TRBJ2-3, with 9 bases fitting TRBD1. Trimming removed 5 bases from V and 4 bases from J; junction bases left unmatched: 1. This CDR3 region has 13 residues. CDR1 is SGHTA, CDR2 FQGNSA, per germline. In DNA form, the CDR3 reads TGTGCCAGCAGCCGACAGGGGGCAGATACGCAGTATTTT. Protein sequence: CASSRQGADTQYF.